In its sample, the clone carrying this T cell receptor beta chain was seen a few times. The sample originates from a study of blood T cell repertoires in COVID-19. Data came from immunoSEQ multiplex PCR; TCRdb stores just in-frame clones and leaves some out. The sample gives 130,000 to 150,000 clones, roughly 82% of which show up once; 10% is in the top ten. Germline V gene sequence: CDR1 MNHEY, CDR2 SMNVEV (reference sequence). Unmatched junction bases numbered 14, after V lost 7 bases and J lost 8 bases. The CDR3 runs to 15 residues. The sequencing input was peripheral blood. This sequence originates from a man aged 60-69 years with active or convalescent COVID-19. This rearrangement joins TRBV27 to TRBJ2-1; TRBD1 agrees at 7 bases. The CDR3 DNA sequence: TGTGCCAGCACAAGGCCAGGGGGTAGAGTCCATGAGCAGTTCTTC. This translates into CASTRPGGRVHEQFF.